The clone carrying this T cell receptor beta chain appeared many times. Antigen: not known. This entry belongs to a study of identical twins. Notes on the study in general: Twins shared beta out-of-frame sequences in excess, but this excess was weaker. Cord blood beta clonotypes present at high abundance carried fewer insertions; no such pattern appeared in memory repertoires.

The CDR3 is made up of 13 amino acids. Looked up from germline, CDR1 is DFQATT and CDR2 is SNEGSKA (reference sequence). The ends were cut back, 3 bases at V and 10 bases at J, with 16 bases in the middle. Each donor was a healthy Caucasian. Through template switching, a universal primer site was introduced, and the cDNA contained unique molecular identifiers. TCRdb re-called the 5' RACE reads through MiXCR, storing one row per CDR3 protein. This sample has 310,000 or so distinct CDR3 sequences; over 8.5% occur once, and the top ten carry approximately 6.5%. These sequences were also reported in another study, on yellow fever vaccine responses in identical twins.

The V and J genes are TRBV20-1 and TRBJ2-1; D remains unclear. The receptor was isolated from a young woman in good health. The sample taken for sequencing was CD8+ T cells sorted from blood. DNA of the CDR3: TGCAGTGCTAGTACGGACGTTGGTTTAGAGCAGTTCTTC. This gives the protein CSASTDVGLEQFF.